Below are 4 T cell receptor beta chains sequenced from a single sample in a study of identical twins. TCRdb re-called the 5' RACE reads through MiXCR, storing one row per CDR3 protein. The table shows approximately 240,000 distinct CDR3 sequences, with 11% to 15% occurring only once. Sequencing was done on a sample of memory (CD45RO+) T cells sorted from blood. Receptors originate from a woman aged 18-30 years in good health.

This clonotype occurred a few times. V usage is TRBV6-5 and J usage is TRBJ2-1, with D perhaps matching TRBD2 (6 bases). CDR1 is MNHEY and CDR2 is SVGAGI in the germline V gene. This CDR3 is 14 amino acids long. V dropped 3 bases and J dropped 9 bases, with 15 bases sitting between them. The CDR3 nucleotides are TGTGCCAGCAGTTATCGGCGGGATCTCGGTGAGCAGTTCTTC. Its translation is CASSYRRDLGEQFF.

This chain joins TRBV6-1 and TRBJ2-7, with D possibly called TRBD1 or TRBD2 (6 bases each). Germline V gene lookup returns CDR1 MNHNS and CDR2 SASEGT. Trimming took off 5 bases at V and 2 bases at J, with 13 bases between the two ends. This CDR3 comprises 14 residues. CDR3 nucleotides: TGTGCCAGCAGTACGCGGGACAAAACCTACGAGCAGTACTTC. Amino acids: CASSTRDKTYEQYF.

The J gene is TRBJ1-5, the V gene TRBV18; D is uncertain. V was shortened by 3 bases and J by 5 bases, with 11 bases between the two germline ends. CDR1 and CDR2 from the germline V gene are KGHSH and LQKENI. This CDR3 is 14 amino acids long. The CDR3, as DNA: TGTGCCAGCTCACCGGCGGGCGCGGATCAGCCCCAGCATTTT. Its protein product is CASSPAGADQPQHF. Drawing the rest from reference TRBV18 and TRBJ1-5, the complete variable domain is NAGVMQNPRHLVRRRGQEARLRCSPMKGHSHVYWYRQLPEEGLKFMVYLQKENIIDESGMPKERFSAEFPKEGPSILRIQQVVRGDSAAYFCASSPAGADQPQHFGDGTRLSIL.

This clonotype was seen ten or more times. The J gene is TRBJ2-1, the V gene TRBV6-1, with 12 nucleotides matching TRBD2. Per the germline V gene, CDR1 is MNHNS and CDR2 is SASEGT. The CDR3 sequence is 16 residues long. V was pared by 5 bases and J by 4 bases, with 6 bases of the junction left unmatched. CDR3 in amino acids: CASSRPLAGGYNEQFF. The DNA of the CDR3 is TGTGCCAGCAGTCGACCACTAGCGGGGGGTTACAATGAGCAGTTCTTC.